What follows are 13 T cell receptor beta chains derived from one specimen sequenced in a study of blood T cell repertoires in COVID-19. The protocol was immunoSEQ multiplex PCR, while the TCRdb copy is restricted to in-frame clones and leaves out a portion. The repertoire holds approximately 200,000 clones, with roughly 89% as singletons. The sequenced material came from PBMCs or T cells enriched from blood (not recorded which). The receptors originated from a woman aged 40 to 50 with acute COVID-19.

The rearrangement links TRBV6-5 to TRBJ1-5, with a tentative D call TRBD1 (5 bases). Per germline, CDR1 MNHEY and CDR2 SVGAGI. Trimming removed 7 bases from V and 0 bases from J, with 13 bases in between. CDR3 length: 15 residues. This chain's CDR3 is CASTSGQRSNQPQHF. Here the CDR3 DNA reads TGTGCCAGCACCTCCGGACAACGTAGCAATCAGCCCCAGCATTTT.

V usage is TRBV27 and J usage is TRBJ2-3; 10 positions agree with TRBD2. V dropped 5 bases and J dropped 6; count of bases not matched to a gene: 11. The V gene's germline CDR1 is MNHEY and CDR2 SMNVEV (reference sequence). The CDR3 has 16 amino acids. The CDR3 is CASSTSPLAGVDTQYF. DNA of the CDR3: TGTGCCAGCAGTACGAGTCCCCTAGCGGGAGTTGATACGCAGTATTTT.

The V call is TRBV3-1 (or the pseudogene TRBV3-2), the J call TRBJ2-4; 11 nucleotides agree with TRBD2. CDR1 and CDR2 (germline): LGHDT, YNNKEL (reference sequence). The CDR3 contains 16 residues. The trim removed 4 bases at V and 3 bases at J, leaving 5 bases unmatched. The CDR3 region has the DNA TGTGCCAGCAGCCGGGCTAGCGGGGGGTACAAAAACATTCAGTACTTC. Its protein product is CASSRASGGYKNIQYF.

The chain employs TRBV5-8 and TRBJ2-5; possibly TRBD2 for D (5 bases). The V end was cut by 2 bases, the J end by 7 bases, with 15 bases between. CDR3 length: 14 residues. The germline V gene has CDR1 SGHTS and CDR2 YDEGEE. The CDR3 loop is CASSFLEGIGTQYF. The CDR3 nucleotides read TGTGCCAGCAGCTTCCTTGAGGGCATAGGGACCCAGTACTTC.

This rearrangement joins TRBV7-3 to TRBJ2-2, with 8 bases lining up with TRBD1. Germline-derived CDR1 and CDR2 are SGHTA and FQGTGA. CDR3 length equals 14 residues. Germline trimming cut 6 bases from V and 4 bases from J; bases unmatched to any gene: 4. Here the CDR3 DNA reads TGTGCCAGCAGTCCTGACAGGGGCACCGGGGAGCTGTTTTTT. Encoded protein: CASSPDRGTGELFF.

CDR3 nucleotide sequence: TGTGCCACCACGACAGGGGCTGGCTACACCTTC. It yields the protein CATTTGAGYTF. V is TRBV19 and J is TRBJ1-2; TRBD1 matches 8 bases. CDR1 is LNHDA, CDR2 SQIVND, per germline (reference sequence). This CDR3 is 11 amino acids long. With V trimmed by 10 bases and J by 7 bases, 5 bases remained unmatched.

CDR3 in amino acids: CASSQERLRDYTF. CDR3 coding DNA: TGTGCCAGCAGCCAAGAGCGGCTACGGGACTACACCTTC. The gene calls are TRBV3-1 (or the pseudogene TRBV3-2) and TRBJ1-2; D uncertain. Germline values: CDR1 LGHDT, CDR2 YNNKEL (reference sequence). The V gene lost 0 bases and the J gene lost 10 bases, with 12 bases spanning the gap. This CDR3 has 13 residues.

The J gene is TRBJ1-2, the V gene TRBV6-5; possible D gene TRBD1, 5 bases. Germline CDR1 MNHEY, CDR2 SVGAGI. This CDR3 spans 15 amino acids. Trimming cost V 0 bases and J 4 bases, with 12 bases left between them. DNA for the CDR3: TGTGCCAGCAGTTACTCGACAGACACAGGCTATGGCTACACCTTC. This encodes CASSYSTDTGYGYTF.

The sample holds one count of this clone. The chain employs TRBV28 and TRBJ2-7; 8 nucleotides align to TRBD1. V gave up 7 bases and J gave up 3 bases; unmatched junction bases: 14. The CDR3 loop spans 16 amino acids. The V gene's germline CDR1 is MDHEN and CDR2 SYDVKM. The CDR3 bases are TGTGCCAGCACTAAGCTCGAAGGGACAGGTCTCTACGAGCAGTACTTC. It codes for CASTKLEGTGLYEQYF.

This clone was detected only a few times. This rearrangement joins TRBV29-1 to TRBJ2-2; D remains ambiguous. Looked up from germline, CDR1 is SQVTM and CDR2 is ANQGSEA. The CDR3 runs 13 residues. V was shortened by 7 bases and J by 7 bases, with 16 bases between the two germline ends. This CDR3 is CSAGPKAGGELFF. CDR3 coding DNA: TGCAGCGCTGGTCCCAAAGCCGGCGGGGAGCTGTTTTTT.

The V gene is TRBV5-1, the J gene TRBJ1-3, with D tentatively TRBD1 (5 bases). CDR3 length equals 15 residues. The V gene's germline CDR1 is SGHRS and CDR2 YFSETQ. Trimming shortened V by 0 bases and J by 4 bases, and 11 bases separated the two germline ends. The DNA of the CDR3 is TGCGCCAGCAGCTTGGCGGGGGATACAGGAAACACCATATATTTT. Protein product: CASSLAGDTGNTIYF.

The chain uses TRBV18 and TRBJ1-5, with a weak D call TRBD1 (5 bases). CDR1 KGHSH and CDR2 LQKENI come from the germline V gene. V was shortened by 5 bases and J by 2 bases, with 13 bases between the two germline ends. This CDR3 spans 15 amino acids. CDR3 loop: CASSAGSGGNQPQHF. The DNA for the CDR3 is TGTGCCAGCTCAGCAGGGTCGGGAGGCAATCAGCCCCAGCATTTT.

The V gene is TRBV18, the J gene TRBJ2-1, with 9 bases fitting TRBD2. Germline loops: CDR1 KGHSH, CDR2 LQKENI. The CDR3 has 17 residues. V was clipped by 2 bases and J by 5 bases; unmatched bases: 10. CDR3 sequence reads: CASSPMVAGVFDNEQFF. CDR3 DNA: TGTGCCAGCTCACCAATGGTAGCGGGAGTTTTCGACAATGAGCAGTTCTTC.